This T cell receptor (beta chain) was recorded in a study of response to subunit inactivated influenza vaccine. General study findings and limits: Authors suggested each seasonal flu vaccination may recruit only limited numbers of new T cells.

Between the trimmed V and J ends, which lost 5 bases and 2 bases, there was a span of 14 bases. The germline V gene encodes CDR1 SGHRS and CDR2 YFSETQ. The CDR3 runs to 14 residues. Via MiXCR, TCRdb re-called the RT-PCR reads, giving one row per CDR3 protein. Here the sample spans about 480,000 distinct CDR3 sequences, roughly 25% being singletons. Comment on this clonotype: Its antigen is undetermined.

This TCR came from a man in his fifties or sixties who received an inactivated influenza vaccine. The sequences come from CD4+ T cells sorted from PBMCs, collected roughly 5 days after vaccination. The chain uses TRBV5-1 and TRBJ2-7; a possible D gene is TRBD1 (5 bases). The DNA for the CDR3 is TGCGCCAGCAGAGATCTACAGGATGCCTACGAGCAGTACTTC. It yields the protein CASRDLQDAYEQYF. The full variable domain, with the rest looked up from reference TRBV5-1 and TRBJ2-7, is KAGVTQTPRYLIKTRGQQVTLSCSPISGHRSVSWYQQTPGQGLQFLFEYFSETQRNKGNFPGRFSGRQFSNSRSEMNVSTLELGDSALYLCASRDLQDAYEQYFGPGTRLTVT.